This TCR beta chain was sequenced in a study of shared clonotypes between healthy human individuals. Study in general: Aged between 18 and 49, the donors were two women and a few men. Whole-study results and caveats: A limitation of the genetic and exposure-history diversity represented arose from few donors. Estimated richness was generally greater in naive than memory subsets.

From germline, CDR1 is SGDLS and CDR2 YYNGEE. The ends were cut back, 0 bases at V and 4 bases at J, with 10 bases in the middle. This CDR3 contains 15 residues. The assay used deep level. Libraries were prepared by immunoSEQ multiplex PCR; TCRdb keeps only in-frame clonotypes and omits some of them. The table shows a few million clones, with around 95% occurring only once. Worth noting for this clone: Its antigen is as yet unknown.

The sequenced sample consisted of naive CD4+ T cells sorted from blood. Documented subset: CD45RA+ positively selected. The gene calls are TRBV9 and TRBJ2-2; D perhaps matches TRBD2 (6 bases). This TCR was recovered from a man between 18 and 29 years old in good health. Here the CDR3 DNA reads TGTGCCAGCAGCGTAGACCGGCGGGGCACCGGGGAGCTGTTTTTT. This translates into CASSVDRRGTGELFF.